These T cell receptor beta chains were read from a single sample in a study of blood T cell repertoires in COVID-19. Produced via immunoSEQ multiplex PCR; TCRdb's table is partial and in-frame only. The table includes 100,000 to 150,000 clones, 85% to 90% detected once. The sequencing input was peripheral blood. The source is a man in his 70s with active COVID-19. Both conserved end residues are part of each CDR3. The D gene is left open where the match is weak. The size field is filled for only some rows; it gives once, few, many or a size class.

abundance: .; d_gene: TRBD2; j_gene: TRBJ2-3; v_gene: TRBV19; CDR3nt: TGTGCCAGTAGTCGGCTAGCGGGAGGGGGAGATACGCAGTATTTT; CDR3aa: CASSRLAGGGDTQYF
abundance: .; d_gene: TRBD2; j_gene: TRBJ2-7; v_gene: TRBV5-1; CDR3nt: TGCGCCAGCAGCACACTAGCGGGAGGGACCTACGAGCAGTACTTC; CDR3aa: CASSTLAGGTYEQYF
abundance: .; d_gene: .; j_gene: TRBJ2-3; v_gene: TRBV5-1; CDR3nt: TGCGCCAGCAGCGCGACCCGACAGTTGAGCACAGATACGCAGTATTTT; CDR3aa: CASSATRQLSTDTQYF
abundance: few; d_gene: .; j_gene: TRBJ1-6; v_gene: TRBV2; CDR3nt: TGTGCCAGCAGTGAATTTGGTTCCAGCTCCTATAATTCACCCCTCCACTTT; CDR3aa: CASSEFGSSSYNSPLHF
abundance: .; d_gene: TRBD2; j_gene: TRBJ2-3; v_gene: TRBV3-1/TRBV3-2; CDR3nt: TGTGCCAGCAGGCCAGCGGGAGGGCATGCAGATACGCAGTATTTT; CDR3aa: CASRPAGGHADTQYF
abundance: .; d_gene: .; j_gene: TRBJ2-5; v_gene: TRBV27; CDR3nt: TGTGCCAGCAGTAATACGGGACTCCAAGAGACCCAGTACTTC; CDR3aa: CASSNTGLQETQYF
abundance: .; d_gene: TRBD1; j_gene: TRBJ1-2; v_gene: TRBV19; CDR3nt: TGTGCCAGTAGTATTCGGACAGGGGGCTATGGCTACACCTTC; CDR3aa: CASSIRTGGYGYTF
abundance: .; d_gene: .; j_gene: TRBJ2-5; v_gene: TRBV6-5; CDR3nt: TGTGCCAGCTCCGGGGGGCGGAGAGAGACCCAGTACTTC; CDR3aa: CASSGGRRETQYF
abundance: once; d_gene: TRBD2; j_gene: TRBJ2-1; v_gene: TRBV20-1; CDR3nt: TGCAGTGCTATCGGGGGGGATGAGCAGTTCTTC; CDR3aa: CSAIGGDEQFF
abundance: .; d_gene: TRBD1; j_gene: TRBJ1-5; v_gene: TRBV6-5; CDR3nt: TGTGCCAGCGCGGACAGGAGGAATCAGCCCCAGCATTTT; CDR3aa: CASADRRNQPQHF
abundance: few; d_gene: .; j_gene: TRBJ2-3; v_gene: TRBV5-5; CDR3nt: TGTGCCAGCAGCTTGACCGGGTCCACAGATACGCAGTATTTT; CDR3aa: CASSLTGSTDTQYF
abundance: .; d_gene: TRBD1; j_gene: TRBJ1-2; v_gene: TRBV5-5; CDR3nt: TGTGCCAGCAGCTTGAGGGGGGACAGGGATGATTTCACCTTC; CDR3aa: CASSLRGDRDDFTF
abundance: .; d_gene: .; j_gene: TRBJ1-5; v_gene: TRBV5-1; CDR3nt: TGCGCCAGCAGCTTGGGAACAGGTCAGCCCCAGCATTTT; CDR3aa: CASSLGTGQPQHF
abundance: .; d_gene: .; j_gene: TRBJ1-5; v_gene: TRBV19; CDR3nt: TGTGCCAGTAGTATAGTTAACAGAAATAGCAATCAGCCCCAGCATTTT; CDR3aa: CASSIVNRNSNQPQHF
abundance: .; d_gene: TRBD1; j_gene: TRBJ2-7; v_gene: TRBV28; CDR3nt: TGTGCCAGCAGTACGACGGGACAGATCTCCTACGAGCAGTACTTC; CDR3aa: CASSTTGQISYEQYF
abundance: .; d_gene: .; j_gene: TRBJ1-2; v_gene: TRBV3-1/TRBV3-2; CDR3nt: TGTGCCAGCAGCCAAGGAGGAGCCTATGGCTACACCTTC; CDR3aa: CASSQGGAYGYTF
abundance: .; d_gene: .; j_gene: TRBJ1-3; v_gene: TRBV19; CDR3nt: TGTGCCAGTAGTTTGGGACTGTCCGACCCTGGAAACACCATATATTTT; CDR3aa: CASSLGLSDPGNTIYF
abundance: .; d_gene: TRBD2; j_gene: TRBJ2-1; v_gene: TRBV2; CDR3nt: TGTGCCAGCAGGGGGGCTAGCGGGGCAAGCTCCTACAATGAGCAGTTCTTC; CDR3aa: CASRGASGASSYNEQFF
abundance: once; d_gene: .; j_gene: TRBJ2-7; v_gene: TRBV6-6; CDR3nt: TGTGCCAGCAGGGGGCCGGGCAACGAGCAGTACTTC; CDR3aa: CASRGPGNEQYF
abundance: .; d_gene: TRBD1; j_gene: TRBJ1-6; v_gene: TRBV9; CDR3nt: TGTGCCAGCAGCGCGACAGGGACGGTTAATTCACCCCTCCACTTT; CDR3aa: CASSATGTVNSPLHF
abundance: .; d_gene: .; j_gene: TRBJ2-7; v_gene: TRBV28; CDR3nt: TGTGCCAGCACGGGGGAGGTCAACGAGCAGTACTTC; CDR3aa: CASTGEVNEQYF
abundance: .; d_gene: TRBD1; j_gene: TRBJ1-2; v_gene: TRBV28; CDR3nt: TGTGCCAGCAGTCGGACAGGGACGGTTCGCGGCTACACCTTC; CDR3aa: CASSRTGTVRGYTF
abundance: once; d_gene: .; j_gene: TRBJ1-1; v_gene: TRBV28; CDR3nt: TGTGCCAGCGCTATGAACACTGAAGCTTTCTTT; CDR3aa: CASAMNTEAFF
abundance: .; d_gene: TRBD2; j_gene: TRBJ2-3; v_gene: TRBV11-2; CDR3nt: TGTGCCAGCAGCTCCGCGGGGCGGGAGTTGGATACGCAGTATTTT; CDR3aa: CASSSAGRELDTQYF